The 26 T cell receptor beta chains presented below share a single source sample, sequenced in a study of T cell clones after liver transplantation. The assay was immunoSEQ multiplex PCR, and TCRdb's table has in-frame clones only and misses some. Counted here are about 74,000 clones, roughly 80% occurring once; the ten biggest clones make up approximately 0.6%. Source: CD4+ T cells from blood, taken before liver transplant. The receptors originated from a human donor who received a liver transplant.

This clone turned up a few times. V and J are TRBV4-2 and TRBJ1-5; TRBD1 is a possible D gene (5 bases). Germline V CDR1 and CDR2: LGHNA, YNFKEQ. This CDR3 spans 14 amino acids. The V end lost 3 bases, the J end lost 4 bases, and 10 bases lay between the germline ends. CDR3 nucleotides: TGTGCCAGCAGCCAGTCCACAGGTAATCAGCCCCAGCATTTT. This encodes CASSQSTGNQPQHF.

The chain has TRBV18 and TRBJ2-5; D might be TRBD1 (6 bases). Germline V CDR1 and CDR2: KGHSH, LQKENI. The CDR3 has 13 residues. The V gene lost 3 bases and the J gene lost 4 bases, with 9 bases spanning the gap. CDR3 sequence (DNA): TGTGCCAGCTCACCGGGCAGGGGAGAGACCCAGTACTTC. The encoded protein is CASSPGRGETQYF.

The CDR3 DNA follows: TGTGCCAGCAGTGCCCTACAGGGGCCCCAAAAGGAGACCCAGTACTTC. It is translated as CASSALQGPQKETQYF. V usage is TRBV28 and J usage is TRBJ2-5, with TRBD1 matching 7 bases. This CDR3 region has 16 residues. V dropped 5 bases and J dropped 5; count of bases not matched to a gene: 14. Per the germline V gene, CDR1 is MDHEN and CDR2 is SYDVKM.

V usage is TRBV7-6 and J usage is TRBJ2-5; D unclear. V was trimmed by 2 bases and J by 2 bases, leaving 15 bases between them. Germline values: CDR1 SGHVS, CDR2 FNYEAQ. This CDR3 region has 16 residues. This chain's CDR3 is CASSLLGGRGQETQYF. The CDR3 DNA is TGTGCCAGCAGCTTATTAGGTGGTAGAGGTCAAGAGACCCAGTACTTC.

V and J are TRBV7-3 and TRBJ2-2, with 9 bases fitting TRBD2. V trimming: 4 bases; J trimming: 4 bases; junction bases outside the gene matches: 7. CDR1 and CDR2 (germline): SGHTA, FQGTGA. This CDR3 contains 16 residues. The CDR3 DNA is TGTGCCAGCAGCTACTCAGCGGGGGGCCTCACCGGGGAGCTGTTTTTT. This codes for CASSYSAGGLTGELFF.

The chain uses TRBV5-1 and TRBJ2-1; no clear D gene. Germline CDR1 reads SGHRS; CDR2 reads YFSETQ. CDR3 length: 13 amino acids. V was trimmed by 0 bases and J by 8 bases, leaving 9 bases between them. CDR3 amino acids: CASSLAGRHEQFF. CDR3 nucleotide sequence: TGCGCCAGCAGCTTGGCGGGCCGCCATGAGCAGTTCTTC.

V and J are TRBV7-2 and TRBJ1-2; D gene uncertain. V lost 3 bases, J lost 6 bases, and 11 bases lay in between. This CDR3 contains 13 residues. From germline, CDR1 is SGHTA and CDR2 FQGNSA. CDR3 in DNA: TGTGCCAGCAGCTTTGGAAGGGTGGATGGCTACACCTTC. Encoded protein: CASSFGRVDGYTF.

A remark on this clone: Other nucleotide sequences in the sample specify the same CDR3. The rearrangement links TRBV18 to TRBJ2-5; D remains ambiguous. Germline V gives CDR1 KGHSH, CDR2 LQKENI. Between the trimmed V and J ends, which lost 3 bases and 1 base, there was a span of 0 bases. The CDR3 is 11 amino acids. CDR3 nucleotides: TGTGCCAGCTCACCCCAAGAGACCCAGTACTTC. Translated: CASSPQETQYF.

V usage is TRBV13 and J usage is TRBJ1-1; 10 nucleotides match TRBD1. The CDR3 consists of 15 residues. Germline assignment: CDR1 PRHDT and CDR2 FYEKMQ (reference sequence). Trimming took 5 bases from V and 4 from J; bases not matched to a gene: 7. The CDR3 coding sequence is TGTGCCAGCAGCGCGGGGACAGGGGAGATCACTGAAGCTTTCTTT. Amino acids: CASSAGTGEITEAFF. The full variable domain, its missing parts supplied by reference TRBV13 and TRBJ1-1, is AAGVIQSPRHLIKEKRETATLKCYPIPRHDTVYWYQQGPGQDPQFLISFYEKMQSDKGSIPDRFSAQQFSDYHSELNMSSLELGDSALYFCASSAGTGEITEAFFGQGTRLTVV.

This chain uses TRBV5-6 with TRBJ2-7, with D unresolved. V dropped 0 bases and J dropped 6 bases, with 13 bases sitting between them. Germline CDR1 SGHDT, CDR2 YYEEEE. This CDR3 region has 14 residues. Here the CDR3 reads CASSLDRISVEQYF. CDR3 nucleotide sequence: TGTGCCAGCAGCTTGGACAGAATCTCGGTCGAGCAGTACTTC.

This clone appeared once. The rearrangement links TRBV28 to TRBJ2-1; 10 bases map to TRBD2. The germline gives CDR1 MDHEN, CDR2 SYDVKM. With V trimmed by 5 bases and J by 3 bases, 7 bases remained unmatched. The CDR3 loop spans 16 amino acids. CDR3 residues: CASSKTGTSVYNEQFF. In DNA form, the CDR3 reads TGTGCCAGCAGTAAGACCGGGACTAGCGTCTACAATGAGCAGTTCTTC.

This chain links TRBV11-3 with TRBJ2-1; D might be TRBD2 (6 bases). V lost 6 bases, J lost 8 bases, and 17 bases lay in between. The CDR3 spans 14 residues. Germline CDR1 reads SGHNT; CDR2 reads YENEEA. CDR3 residues: CASSSGFGGYEQFF. The CDR3 nucleotides read TGTGCCAGCAGTTCAGGGTTCGGAGGGTATGAGCAGTTCTTC.

As for this clone: The junction and the germline gene differ at one end; a read error may be behind it. The V gene is TRBV7-7, the J gene TRBJ2-5; 11 bases are a match to TRBD2. The CDR3 length is 16 residues. Germline lookup yields CDR1 SSHAT and CDR2 FNYEAQ (reference sequence). This chain's CDR3 is CASSSTRGTSGETQYF. The DNA for the CDR3 is TGTGCTAGCAGCTCAACAAGGGGGACTAGCGGAGAGACCCAGTACTTC.

This chain uses TRBV6-6 with TRBJ2-2, with D uncertain. CDR1 is MNHNY and CDR2 is SVGAGI in the germline V gene (reference sequence). The CDR3 consists of 14 residues. The V end lost 4 bases, the J end lost 2 bases, and 8 bases lay between the germline ends. The CDR3 DNA follows: TGTGCCAGCAGTTGGAACAGTAACACCGGGGAGCTGTTTTTT. It specifies CASSWNSNTGELFF.

V and J are TRBV5-1 and TRBJ1-1; a possible D gene is TRBD1 (5 bases). CDR1 is SGHRS and CDR2 is YFSETQ in the germline V gene. The CDR3 is 14 residues long. V was shortened by 0 bases and J by 3 bases, with 9 bases between the two germline ends. CDR3 sequence: CASSLEGSHTEAFF. DNA for the CDR3: TGCGCCAGCAGCTTGGAGGGGTCCCACACTGAAGCTTTCTTT.

This clone was picked up one time. The rearrangement links TRBV4-1 to TRBJ2-1, with D perhaps TRBD1 or TRBD2 (5 bases each). Looked up from germline, CDR1 is MGHRA and CDR2 is YSYEKL. The CDR3 extends over 17 amino acids. V was pared by 4 bases and J by 4 bases, with 20 bases between. CDR3 coding DNA: TGCGCCAGCAGCCGGGGCCTCGGCCCCGGGGAATACAATGAGCAGTTCTTC. Its translation: CASSRGLGPGEYNEQFF.

V is TRBV19 and J is TRBJ1-1; no clear D gene. V lost 7 bases and J 4 bases, leaving 16 bases between the germline ends. The CDR3 contains 14 residues. Per germline, CDR1 LNHDA and CDR2 SQIVND (reference sequence). CDR3 sequence reads: CASNLRAAGTEAFF. CDR3 sequence (DNA): TGTGCCAGTAATCTACGGGCCGCGGGCACTGAAGCTTTCTTT.

This chain connects TRBV28 to TRBJ2-1, with D perhaps assigned TRBD1 or TRBD2 (5 bases each). V was trimmed by 4 bases and J by 12 bases, leaving 16 bases between them. This CDR3 contains 13 residues. In germline, CDR1 is MDHEN, CDR2 SYDVKM. This chain's CDR3 is CASSSGALGGQFF. In nucleotides, the CDR3 is TGTGCCAGCAGTTCCGGGGCCCTCGGCGGGCAGTTCTTC.

The V call is TRBV5-1, the J call TRBJ1-1, with D perhaps TRBD1 (5 bases). Germline CDR1 reads SGHRS; CDR2 reads YFSETQ. V lost 2 bases and J lost 4, with 18 bases in between. CDR3 length equals 16 residues. CDR3 protein: CASSLAVDQGATEAFF. The CDR3 nucleotides read TGCGCCAGCAGCTTAGCCGTAGATCAGGGAGCCACTGAAGCTTTCTTT.

The gene calls are TRBV7-2 and TRBJ2-3; the match to TRBD1 covers 7 bases. The germline V gene encodes CDR1 SGHTA and CDR2 FQGNSA. The CDR3 loop spans 15 amino acids. V trimming: 5 bases; J trimming: 3 bases; junction bases outside the gene matches: 8. Here the CDR3 DNA reads TGTGCCAGCAGCCCACTAGGGGGCGTAACAGATACGCAGTATTTT. Translation gives CASSPLGGVTDTQYF.

CDR3 sequence reads: CASSALRDLNTEAFF. Here the CDR3 DNA reads TGTGCCAGCAGCGCCCTCCGGGATTTGAACACTGAAGCTTTCTTT. The genes are TRBV9 and TRBJ1-1; unclear D gene. Germline CDR1 reads SGDLS; CDR2 reads YYNGEE. The length of the CDR3 is 15 residues. The germline V and J ends were trimmed by 3 bases and 0 bases, with 12 bases remaining between them.

The gene calls are TRBV6-1 and TRBJ2-3; 13 bases map to TRBD2. V trimming: 2 bases; J trimming: 9 bases; junction bases outside the gene matches: 14. The germline gives CDR1 MNHNS, CDR2 SASEGT. This CDR3 is 18 amino acids long. The CDR3 DNA follows: TGTGCCAGCAGTGAAAATAGGGGACTAGCGGGACCCCTTCTGACGCAGTATTTT. Translation gives CASSENRGLAGPLLTQYF.

The V gene is TRBV28, the J gene TRBJ2-3; TRBD2 agrees at 10 bases. The CDR3 is 17 amino acids. The germline gives CDR1 MDHEN, CDR2 SYDVKM. The trim removed 6 bases at V and 0 bases at J, leaving 9 bases unmatched. The CDR3 protein is CASSSAGLAASTDTQYF. CDR3 DNA: TGTGCCAGCAGCTCGGCTGGACTAGCGGCTAGCACAGATACGCAGTATTTT.

The chain joins TRBV28 to TRBJ1-2; 9 nucleotides agree with TRBD1. The V segment lost 5 bases and the J segment 7 bases; nucleotides outside the gene matches: 8. From germline, CDR1 is MDHEN and CDR2 SYDVKM. This CDR3 is 14 amino acids long. CDR3 coding DNA: TGTGCCAGCAGTATCCCCCGGGACAGGGCTGGCTACACCTTC. It translates to CASSIPRDRAGYTF.

The chain joins TRBV28 to TRBJ1-2; no reliable D call. This CDR3 comprises 12 residues. Trimming pared 5 bases from V and 2 bases from J, leaving 6 bases between. CDR1 MDHEN and CDR2 SYDVKM come from the germline V gene. Here the CDR3 DNA reads TGTGCCAGCAGTCTCATAAACTATGGCTACACCTTC. Its protein is CASSLINYGYTF.

This clone was counted between two and nine times. This chain uses TRBV5-8 with TRBJ1-1; D is undetermined. Trimming removed 1 base from V and 4 bases from J, with 17 bases in between. Germline CDR1 reads SGHTS; CDR2 reads YDEGEE. This CDR3 comprises 16 residues. The CDR3 nucleotides read TGTGCCAGCAGCTTGAGGGTCAGCAGGCTAGGCACTGAAGCTTTCTTT. Translated, it gives CASSLRVSRLGTEAFF.